These 18 T cell receptor beta chains were sequenced from one sample in a study of cytomegalovirus exposure and HLA in healthy donors. Primers included in the PCR were 60 Vbeta and 13 Jbeta primers. Profiling relied on immunoSEQ multiplex PCR, and the TCRdb table lists in-frame clones only, not all of them. Altogether around 110,000 clones are present, roughly 73% being singletons, with the ten largest covering roughly 0.9%. The sequencing input was PBMCs. Receptors originate from a woman aged 25 to 45 in good health and CMV-seronegative.

The J gene is TRBJ1-1, the V gene TRBV6-1; tentative D call: TRBD1 (5 bases). The CDR3 sequence is 12 residues long. Germline V gene lookup returns CDR1 MNHNS and CDR2 SASEGT. V lost 5 bases and J 4 bases, leaving 8 bases between the germline ends. The CDR3 bases are TGTGCCAGCAGTCAAGACAGCACTGAAGCTTTCTTT. It encodes CASSQDSTEAFF.

The gene calls are TRBV6-5 and TRBJ2-1; D remains ambiguous. The V end was cut by 10 bases, the J end by 0 bases, with 13 bases between. The CDR3 spans 14 residues. Germline assignment: CDR1 MNHEY and CDR2 SVGAGI. CDR3 in DNA: TGTGCCACCCGCGACTTGAGCTCCTACAATGAGCAGTTCTTC. Its translation: CATRDLSSYNEQFF.

As DNA, the CDR3 is TGTGCCAGTAGTATGGGCAGGGGCGGCACTGAAGCTTTCTTT. Translation: CASSMGRGGTEAFF. This sequence joins TRBV19 and TRBJ1-1; D may be TRBD1 (6 bases). Trimming left V 3 bases short and J 4 bases short, with 12 bases between. This CDR3 has 14 residues. Germline V gene lookup returns CDR1 LNHDA and CDR2 SQIVND (reference sequence).

The V gene is TRBV30, the J gene TRBJ2-2, with 8 bases identical to TRBD1. V shed 5 bases, J shed 2 bases, and the junction held 1 base outside the gene matches. This CDR3 is 13 amino acids long. Germline-derived CDR1 and CDR2 are GTSNPN and SVGIG (reference sequence). The CDR3 DNA is TGTGCCTGGGGACAGGGCAACACCGGGGAGCTGTTTTTT. Its translation: CAWGQGNTGELFF.

This clone has just one count. V is TRBV7-9 and J is TRBJ1-4, with D unclear. Germline V CDR1 and CDR2: SEHNR, FQNEAQ (reference sequence). V gave up 3 bases and J gave up 0 bases, with 8 bases separating them. The CDR3 has 15 residues. CDR3 DNA sequence: TGTGCCAGCAGCTTGGTCGGGACAACTAATGAAAAACTGTTTTTT. This encodes CASSLVGTTNEKLFF.

The chain is built from TRBV15 and TRBJ2-1; 7 bases match TRBD2. Germline CDR1 LNHNV, CDR2 YYDKDF (reference sequence). The V gene end was trimmed by 6 bases and the J gene end by 5 bases; junction bases not matched to a gene: 10. This CDR3 is 15 amino acids long. The CDR3 spells CATSLIAGGNNEQFF. The CDR3 nucleotides read TGTGCCACCAGTCTAATAGCGGGTGGGAACAATGAGCAGTTCTTC.

This clone was observed a single time. The chain carries TRBV28 and TRBJ1-5, with D perhaps matching TRBD1 (5 bases). The CDR3 covers 12 residues. Germline V gives CDR1 MDHEN, CDR2 SYDVKM. V shed 2 bases and J shed 7 bases, with 6 bases lying between them. The CDR3, as DNA: TGTGCCAGCAGTTTAGGGGGGCAGCCCCAGCATTTT. It encodes CASSLGGQPQHF.

This chain uses TRBV19 with TRBJ2-7; a weak D match, TRBD1 (6 bases). Germline-derived CDR1 and CDR2 are LNHDA and SQIVND (reference sequence). With 3 bases removed from V and 2 bases from J, the gap between germline ends came to 14 bases. This CDR3 contains 15 residues. The CDR3 loop reads CASSMGAGSPYEQYF. CDR3 nucleotide sequence: TGTGCCAGTAGTATGGGGGCAGGTTCCCCCTACGAGCAGTACTTC.

The rearrangement joins TRBV5-8 to TRBJ1-1, with a possible D match to TRBD1 (5 bases). The CDR3 spans 12 residues. Trimming took off 4 bases at V and 4 bases at J, with 8 bases between the two ends. CDR1 and CDR2 (germline): SGHTS, YDEGEE. The CDR3 nucleotides are TGTGCCAGCAGCCAAAGGGGCACTGAAGCTTTCTTT. Protein sequence: CASSQRGTEAFF.

This chain links TRBV4-1 with TRBJ1-4; 7 bases agree with TRBD1. This CDR3 spans 15 amino acids. Germline loops: CDR1 MGHRA, CDR2 YSYEKL. With 4 bases clipped from V and 4 bases from J, the junction kept 6 bases outside the gene matches. CDR3 nucleotides: TGCGCCAGCAGCCCCCTCGGGGACAGTAATGAAAAACTGTTTTTT. As protein: CASSPLGDSNEKLFF.

The chain combines TRBV2 with TRBJ2-7, with 9 bases aligning to TRBD2. Germline assignment: CDR1 SNHLY and CDR2 FYNNEI. V shed 6 bases, J shed 2 bases, and the junction held 8 bases outside the gene matches. The length of the CDR3 is 15 residues. The CDR3, as DNA: TGTGCCAGCAGCCGTAGCGGGAGCGCTCCCTACGAGCAGTACTTC. Translation: CASSRSGSAPYEQYF. The variable domain in full, completed from reference TRBV2 and TRBJ2-7, reads EPEVTQTPSHQVTQMGQEVILRCVPISNHLYFYWYRQILGQKVEFLVSFYNNEISEKSEIFDDQFSVERPDGSNFTLKIRSTKLEDSAMYFCASSRSGSAPYEQYFGPGTRLTVT.

V usage is TRBV30 and J usage is TRBJ1-2; TRBD1 agrees at 7 bases. Germline V gene sequence: CDR1 GTSNPN, CDR2 SVGIG (reference sequence). The CDR3 totals 12 residues. Trimming took 4 bases from V and 8 from J; bases not matched to a gene: 7. The CDR3 region is CAWTKGARGYTF. The CDR3 bases are TGTGCCTGGACAAAGGGGGCGCGCGGCTACACCTTC.

V gene TRBV6-5 combines with J gene TRBJ2-3, with 7 nucleotides matching TRBD2. This CDR3 has 15 amino acids. CDR1 and CDR2 (germline): MNHEY, SVGAGI. V lost 6 bases to trimming and J lost 6 bases; unmatched junction nucleotides: 12. CDR3 sequence reads: CASRRSAGVPDTQYF. The CDR3 DNA follows: TGTGCCAGCAGACGAAGTGCGGGAGTACCGGATACGCAGTATTTT.

V usage is TRBV27 and J usage is TRBJ2-2, with 7 bases aligning to TRBD1. The CDR3 totals 19 residues. In germline, CDR1 is MNHEY, CDR2 SMNVEV (reference sequence). V was pared by 5 bases and J by 5 bases, with 20 bases of the junction left unmatched. Here the CDR3 reads CASSPRRVTGLLGTGELFF. The CDR3 nucleotides are TGTGCCAGCAGTCCAAGGCGGGTGACAGGGCTATTAGGTACCGGGGAGCTGTTTTTT.

As regards this clone: Other DNA sequences in this sample translate to the same CDR3. The chain combines TRBV30 with TRBJ2-2; the match to TRBD2 covers 11 bases. Germline V gene lookup returns CDR1 GTSNPN and CDR2 SVGIG (reference sequence). There are 16 residues in the CDR3. The ends lost 1 base at V and 3 bases at J; junction bases unmatched: 4. The CDR3 region has the DNA TGTGCCTGGAGTGCTCTACTAGCGGGAGACACCGGGGAGCTGTTTTTT. It encodes CAWSALLAGDTGELFF.

The chain joins TRBV19 to TRBJ2-3; TRBD2 aligns across 7 bases. After removal of 5 bases from V and 2 bases from J, the junction contained 10 bases not matched to a gene. The germline V gene encodes CDR1 LNHDA and CDR2 SQIVND (reference sequence). The CDR3 totals 16 residues. For the CDR3, the DNA is TGTGCCAGTAGTTCCGGGACTACTCTCATCACAGATACGCAGTATTTT. Its translation: CASSSGTTLITDTQYF.

The chain recombines TRBV5-1 with TRBJ1-1; D gene uncertain. Looked up from germline, CDR1 is SGHRS and CDR2 is YFSETQ. Trimming stripped 0 bases from V and 0 bases from J, with 6 bases between. The length of the CDR3 is 14 residues. CDR3 DNA sequence: TGCGCCAGCAGCTTGGGACTGCTGAACACTGAAGCTTTCTTT. Translation gives CASSLGLLNTEAFF.

CDR3 DNA sequence: TGTGCCAGCAGCCAGCAGGGGGCGGCTAATGAAAAACTGTTTTTT. Residues: CASSQQGAANEKLFF. The chain employs TRBV7-9 and TRBJ1-4; 8 nucleotides match TRBD1. Germline loops: CDR1 SEHNR, CDR2 FQNEAQ (reference sequence). CDR3 length equals 15 residues. V lost 5 bases to trimming and J lost 3 bases; unmatched junction nucleotides: 5.